This T cell receptor beta chain was found in a study of Ad26.COV2.S vaccination and SARS-CoV-2 variants. Study details: Administration of Ad26.COV2.S was intramuscular, either once or twice 56 days apart.

Comment on this clone: Its antigen is not known.

Study conclusions and caveats: Non-spike TCR breadth was similar in vaccine and placebo recipients.

Germline lookup yields CDR1 LNHDA and CDR2 SQIVND (reference sequence). This CDR3 contains 15 residues. Deletions cut 7 bases from V and 2 bases from J, with 16 bases between. Clones were sequenced by immunoSEQ multiplex PCR, and TCRdb holds only the in-frame ones, with some missing. Among 350,000 to 450,000 clones listed, about 88% were seen once. Treatment given: about 20 received Ad26.COV2.S at low or high dose, single or two shots; roughly five received placebo; per-sample allocation not given. Sampling was performed 63 days after the first vaccine or placebo injection. The study used a vaccine consisting of an Ad26 vector that expressed Wuhan-strain SARS-CoV-2 spike.

The sequencing here drew on peripheral blood, taken in a trial of Ad26.COV2.S vaccine versus placebo. V is TRBV19 and J is TRBJ2-3; a weak D match, TRBD2 (6 bases). The TCR sequence derives from a person between 18 and 60 years old who received the Ad26.COV2.S COVID-19 vaccine or a placebo. This chain's CDR3 is CASIGASDDTDTQYF. The CDR3 region has the DNA TGTGCCAGTATCGGGGCTAGCGACGACACAGATACGCAGTATTTT.